This T cell receptor (beta chain) is drawn from a study of beta chain features in type 1 diabetes. Background on the study: The number of sorted cells examined across all samples was under 140,000,000.

V was trimmed by 6 bases and J by 10 bases, leaving 16 bases between them. This CDR3 contains 12 residues. The germline gives CDR1 SGHVS, CDR2 FQNEAQ. A remark on this clone: Its antigen is still unknown.

Every bit of the isolated RNA underwent reverse transcription, so sequencing read expressed TCRB transcripts. Method: immunoSEQ multiplex PCR; TCRdb's copy keeps in-frame clones and lacks some. The table includes under 450,000 clones, approximately 15% detected once. Notes on the study in general: It was not settled here whether HLA type affects TCRB rearrangement.

V and J are TRBV7-8 and TRBJ2-7; D may be TRBD1 (6 bases). The sequencing input was naive CD4+ T cells from blood. This TCR came from a man aged 30-40 years in good health. The CDR3: CASRGQSRTQYF. In DNA, the CDR3 is TGTGCCAGCAGAGGACAGTCCCGCACCCAGTACTTC.